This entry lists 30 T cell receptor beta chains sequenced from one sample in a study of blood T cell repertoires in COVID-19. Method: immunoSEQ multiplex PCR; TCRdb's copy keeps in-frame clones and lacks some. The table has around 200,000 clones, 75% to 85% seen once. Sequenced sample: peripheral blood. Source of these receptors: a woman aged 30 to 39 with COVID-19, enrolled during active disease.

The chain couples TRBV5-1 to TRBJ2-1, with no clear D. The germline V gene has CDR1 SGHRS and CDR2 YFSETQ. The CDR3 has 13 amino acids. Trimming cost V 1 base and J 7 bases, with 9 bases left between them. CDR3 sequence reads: CASSLRLENEQFF. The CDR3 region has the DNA TGCGCCAGCAGCTTGCGCCTAGAAAATGAGCAGTTCTTC.

CDR3 coding DNA: TGTGCCTGGAGTGTGGACAGCTACGAGCAGTACTTC. Protein sequence: CAWSVDSYEQYF. The genes are TRBV30 and TRBJ2-7; D perhaps matches TRBD1 (6 bases). The CDR3 covers 12 residues. Trimming left V 0 bases short and J 3 bases short, with 6 bases between. The germline CDR1 and CDR2 sequences are GTSNPN and SVGIG (reference sequence).

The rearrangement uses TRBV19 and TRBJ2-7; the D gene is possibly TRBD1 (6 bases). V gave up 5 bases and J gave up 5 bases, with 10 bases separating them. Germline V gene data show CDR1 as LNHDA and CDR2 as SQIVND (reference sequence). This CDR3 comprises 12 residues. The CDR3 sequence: CASSPTGNEQYF. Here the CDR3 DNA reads TGTGCCAGTAGTCCTACAGGGAACGAGCAGTACTTC.

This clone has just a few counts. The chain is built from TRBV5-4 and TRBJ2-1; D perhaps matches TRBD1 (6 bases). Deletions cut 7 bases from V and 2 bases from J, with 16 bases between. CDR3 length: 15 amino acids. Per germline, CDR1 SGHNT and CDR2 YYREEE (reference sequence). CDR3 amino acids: CASHLSGATYNEQFF. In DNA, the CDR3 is TGTGCCAGCCACCTCTCAGGGGCGACCTACAATGAGCAGTTCTTC.

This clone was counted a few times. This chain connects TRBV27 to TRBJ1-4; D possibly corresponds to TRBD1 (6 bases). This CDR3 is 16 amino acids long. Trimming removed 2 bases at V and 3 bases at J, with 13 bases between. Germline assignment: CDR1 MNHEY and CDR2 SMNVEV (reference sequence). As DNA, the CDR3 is TGTGCCAGCAGTTTACGGGGGGCGTTGGCTAATGAAAAACTGTTTTTT. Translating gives CASSLRGALANEKLFF.

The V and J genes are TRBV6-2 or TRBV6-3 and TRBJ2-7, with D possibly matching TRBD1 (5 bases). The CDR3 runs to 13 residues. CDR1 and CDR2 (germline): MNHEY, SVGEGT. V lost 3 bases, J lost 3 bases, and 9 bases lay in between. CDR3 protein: CASSYQGIYEQYF. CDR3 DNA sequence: TGTGCCAGCAGTTATCAGGGAATCTACGAGCAGTACTTC.

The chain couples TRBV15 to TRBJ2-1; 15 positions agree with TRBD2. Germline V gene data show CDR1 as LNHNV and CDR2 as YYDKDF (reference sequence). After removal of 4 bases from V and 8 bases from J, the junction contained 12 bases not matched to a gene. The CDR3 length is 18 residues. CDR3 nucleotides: TGTGCCACCAGCAAGCACAGACCCCGGACTAGCGGGGGGGATGAGCAGTTCTTC. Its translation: CATSKHRPRTSGGDEQFF.

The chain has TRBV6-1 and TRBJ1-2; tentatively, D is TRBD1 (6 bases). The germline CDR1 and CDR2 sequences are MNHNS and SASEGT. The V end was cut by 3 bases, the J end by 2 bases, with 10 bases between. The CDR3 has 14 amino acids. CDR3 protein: CASSDAGANYGYTF. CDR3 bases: TGTGCCAGCAGTGACGCGGGGGCGAACTATGGCTACACCTTC.

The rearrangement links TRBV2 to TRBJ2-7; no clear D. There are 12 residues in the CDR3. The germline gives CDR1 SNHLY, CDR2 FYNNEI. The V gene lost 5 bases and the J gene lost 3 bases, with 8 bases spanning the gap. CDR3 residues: CASSLDIYEQYF. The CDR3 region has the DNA TGTGCCAGCAGTTTAGACATCTACGAGCAGTACTTC.

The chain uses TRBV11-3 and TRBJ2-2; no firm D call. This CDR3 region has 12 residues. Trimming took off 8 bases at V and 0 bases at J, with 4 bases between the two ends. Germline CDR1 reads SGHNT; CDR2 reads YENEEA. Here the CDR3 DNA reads TGTGCCAGCGTAGCGAACACCGGGGAGCTGTTTTTT. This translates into CASVANTGELFF.

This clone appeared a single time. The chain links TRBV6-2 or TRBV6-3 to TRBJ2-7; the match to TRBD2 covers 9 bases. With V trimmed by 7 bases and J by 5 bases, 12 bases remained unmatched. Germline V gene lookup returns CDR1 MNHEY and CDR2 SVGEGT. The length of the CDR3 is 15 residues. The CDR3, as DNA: TGTGCCAGCACCCCGCTGGCGGGAGGGTACGACGAGCAGTACTTC. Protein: CASTPLAGGYDEQYF.

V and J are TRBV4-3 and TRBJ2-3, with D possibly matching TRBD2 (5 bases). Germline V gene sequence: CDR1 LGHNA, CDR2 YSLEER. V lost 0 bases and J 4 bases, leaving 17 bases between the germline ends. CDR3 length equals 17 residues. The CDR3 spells CASSQEAPPRASDTQYF. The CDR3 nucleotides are TGCGCCAGCAGCCAAGAAGCCCCACCGAGGGCTTCAGATACGCAGTATTTT.

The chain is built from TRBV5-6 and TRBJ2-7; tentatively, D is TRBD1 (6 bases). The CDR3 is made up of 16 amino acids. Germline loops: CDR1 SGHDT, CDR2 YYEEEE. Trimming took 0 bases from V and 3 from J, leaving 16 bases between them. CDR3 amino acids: CASSLGTAWTLYEQYF. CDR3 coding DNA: TGTGCCAGCAGCTTGGGGACAGCATGGACACTCTACGAGCAGTACTTC.

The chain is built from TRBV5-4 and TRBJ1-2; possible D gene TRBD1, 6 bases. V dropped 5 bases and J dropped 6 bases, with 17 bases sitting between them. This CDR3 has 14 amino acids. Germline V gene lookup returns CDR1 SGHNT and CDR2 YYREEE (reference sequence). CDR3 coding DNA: TGTGCCAGCAGTCCACTCACAGGGCAGGATGGCTACACCTTC. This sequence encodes CASSPLTGQDGYTF.

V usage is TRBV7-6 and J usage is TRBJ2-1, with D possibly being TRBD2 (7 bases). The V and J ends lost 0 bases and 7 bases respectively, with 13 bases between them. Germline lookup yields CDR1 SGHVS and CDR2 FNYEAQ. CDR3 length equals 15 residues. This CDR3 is CASSLAGGAENEQFF. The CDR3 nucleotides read TGTGCCAGCAGCTTAGCGGGGGGGGCCGAAAATGAGCAGTTCTTC.

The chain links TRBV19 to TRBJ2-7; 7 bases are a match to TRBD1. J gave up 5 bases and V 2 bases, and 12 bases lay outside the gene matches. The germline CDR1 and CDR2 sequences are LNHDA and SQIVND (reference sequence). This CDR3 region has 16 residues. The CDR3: CASSILSAGGSHEQYF. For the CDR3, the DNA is TGTGCCAGTAGTATACTGTCGGCAGGGGGTTCCCACGAGCAGTACTTC.

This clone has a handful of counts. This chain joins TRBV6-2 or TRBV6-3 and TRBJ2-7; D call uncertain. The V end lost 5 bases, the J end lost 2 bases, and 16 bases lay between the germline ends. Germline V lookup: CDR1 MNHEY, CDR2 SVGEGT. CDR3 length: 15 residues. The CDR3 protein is CASSTSRRGPYEQYF. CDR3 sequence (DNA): TGTGCCAGCAGTACCAGCCGACGAGGCCCCTACGAGCAGTACTTC.

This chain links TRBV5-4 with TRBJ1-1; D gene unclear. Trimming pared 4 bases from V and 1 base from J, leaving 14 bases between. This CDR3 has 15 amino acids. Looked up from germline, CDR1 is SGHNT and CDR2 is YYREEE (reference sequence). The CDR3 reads CASSPGRRPNTEAFF. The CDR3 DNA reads TGTGCCAGCAGCCCGGGAAGACGACCGAACACTGAAGCTTTCTTT.

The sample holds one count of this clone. The CDR3 coding sequence is TGTGCCAGCAGCACGGGGACAGTCCCCTCTAACTATGGCTACACCTTC. This codes for CASSTGTVPSNYGYTF. The chain recombines TRBV5-5 with TRBJ1-2; 7 bases agree with TRBD1. Losses at the gene ends were 4 bases for V and 0 bases for J; bases not matched to a gene: 9. Germline V lookup: CDR1 SGHKS, CDR2 YYEKEE (reference sequence). The CDR3 is 16 residues long.

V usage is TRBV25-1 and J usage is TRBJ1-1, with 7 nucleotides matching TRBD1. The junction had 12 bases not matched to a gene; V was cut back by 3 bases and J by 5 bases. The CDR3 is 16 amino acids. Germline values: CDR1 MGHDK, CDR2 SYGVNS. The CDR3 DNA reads TGTGCCAGCAGTGAGGGGACAGTGGGGGCTCGAACTGAAGCTTTCTTT. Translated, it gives CASSEGTVGARTEAFF.

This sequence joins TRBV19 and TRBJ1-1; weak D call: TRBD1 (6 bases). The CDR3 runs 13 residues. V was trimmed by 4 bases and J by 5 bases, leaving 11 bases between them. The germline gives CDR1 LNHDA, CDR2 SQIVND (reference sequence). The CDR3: CASSTGVGTEAFF. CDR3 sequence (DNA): TGTGCCAGTAGTACAGGGGTTGGGACTGAAGCTTTCTTT.

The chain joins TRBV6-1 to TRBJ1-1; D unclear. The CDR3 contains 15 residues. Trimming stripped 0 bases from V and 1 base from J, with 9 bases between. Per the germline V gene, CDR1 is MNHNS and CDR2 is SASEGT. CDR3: CASSEAAAPNTEAFF. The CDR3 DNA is TGTGCCAGCAGTGAAGCGGCGGCTCCGAACACTGAAGCTTTCTTT.

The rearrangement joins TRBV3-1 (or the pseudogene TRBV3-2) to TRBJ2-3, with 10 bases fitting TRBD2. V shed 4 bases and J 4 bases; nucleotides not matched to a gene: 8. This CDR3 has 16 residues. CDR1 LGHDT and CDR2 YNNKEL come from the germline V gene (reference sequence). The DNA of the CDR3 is TGTGCCAGCAGCCCCTTAGCGGGGGGACTCTCAGATACGCAGTATTTT. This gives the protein CASSPLAGGLSDTQYF.

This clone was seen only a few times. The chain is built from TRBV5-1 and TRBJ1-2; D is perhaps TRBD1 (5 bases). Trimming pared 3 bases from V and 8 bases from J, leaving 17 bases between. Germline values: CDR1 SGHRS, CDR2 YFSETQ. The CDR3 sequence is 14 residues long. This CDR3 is CASSSAWQGGGYTF. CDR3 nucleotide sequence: TGCGCCAGCAGCTCGGCCTGGCAGGGAGGAGGCTACACCTTC.

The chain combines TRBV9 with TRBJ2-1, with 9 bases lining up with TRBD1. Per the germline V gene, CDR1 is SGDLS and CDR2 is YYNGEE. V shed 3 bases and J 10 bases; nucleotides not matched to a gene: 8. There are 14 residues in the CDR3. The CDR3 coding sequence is TGTGCCAGCAGCGGAGGGACAGGGAGGGACGAGCAGTTCTTC. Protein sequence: CASSGGTGRDEQFF.

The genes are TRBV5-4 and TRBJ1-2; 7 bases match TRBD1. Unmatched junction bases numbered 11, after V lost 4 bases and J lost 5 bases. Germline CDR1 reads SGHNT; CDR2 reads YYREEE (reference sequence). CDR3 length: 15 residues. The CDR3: CASSAGQEIIYGYTF. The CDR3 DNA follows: TGTGCCAGCAGCGCAGGACAGGAGATCATTTATGGCTACACCTTC.

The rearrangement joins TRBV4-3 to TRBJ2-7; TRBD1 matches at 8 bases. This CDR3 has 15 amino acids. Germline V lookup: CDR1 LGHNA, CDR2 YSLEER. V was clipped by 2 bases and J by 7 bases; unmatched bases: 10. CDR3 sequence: CASSQHKDRDWEQYF. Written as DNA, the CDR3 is TGCGCCAGCAGCCAACACAAGGACAGGGATTGGGAGCAGTACTTC.

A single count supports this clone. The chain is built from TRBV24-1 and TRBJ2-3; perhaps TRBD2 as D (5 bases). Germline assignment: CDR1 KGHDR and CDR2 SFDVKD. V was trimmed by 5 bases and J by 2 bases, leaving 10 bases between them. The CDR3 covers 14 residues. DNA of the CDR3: TGTGCCACCAGTGGCAGCGGCCTCACAGATACGCAGTATTTT. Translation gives CATSGSGLTDTQYF.

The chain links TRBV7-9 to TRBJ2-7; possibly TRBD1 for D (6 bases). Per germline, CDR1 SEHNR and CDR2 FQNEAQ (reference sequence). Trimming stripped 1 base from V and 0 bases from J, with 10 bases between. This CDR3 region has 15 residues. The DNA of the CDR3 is TGTGCCAGCAGCTTAGACTTGGACAGCTCCTACGAGCAGTACTTC. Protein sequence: CASSLDLDSSYEQYF.

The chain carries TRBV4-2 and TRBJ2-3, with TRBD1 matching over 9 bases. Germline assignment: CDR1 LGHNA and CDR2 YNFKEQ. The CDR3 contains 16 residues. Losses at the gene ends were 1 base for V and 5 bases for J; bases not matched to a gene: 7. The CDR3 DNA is TGTGCCAGCAGCCAAGTCGGGGGACAGGGAGAAGATACGCAGTATTTT. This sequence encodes CASSQVGGQGEDTQYF.